These 30 T cell receptor beta chains were sequenced from one sample in a study of brain T cells in children with intractable seizures. Sequencing was performed with immunoSEQ multiplex PCR; in TCRdb, only in-frame clones are kept and a portion is missing. This repertoire shows 110,000 or so clones, around 94% found once; its top ten account for under 4.5%. The sequences come from peripheral blood, collected at surgery. Receptor source: a boy in the first two years of life with hemimegalencephaly and intractable seizures.

V is TRBV10-2 and J is TRBJ1-5; D not certain. This CDR3 comprises 16 residues. Trimming cost V 0 bases and J 2 bases, with 11 bases left between them. Germline values: CDR1 WSHSY, CDR2 SAAADI. CDR3 sequence: CASSESGDGRNQPQHF. The CDR3 DNA is TGCGCCAGCAGTGAGTCCGGGGATGGGCGCAATCAGCCCCAGCATTTT.

J is TRBJ2-1 and V is TRBV14, with TRBD2 identical over 9 bases. The CDR3 has 16 amino acids. Germline V CDR1 and CDR2: SGHDN, FVKESK. J was trimmed by 7 bases and V by 1 base; bases with no gene match: 8. This CDR3 reads CASSQGWGSGRNEQFF. For the CDR3, the DNA is TGTGCCAGCAGCCAAGGATGGGGTAGCGGGAGAAATGAGCAGTTCTTC.

V gene TRBV6-2 or TRBV6-3 combines with J gene TRBJ2-7, with D unresolved. This CDR3 comprises 14 residues. The V end lost 2 bases, the J end lost 8 bases, and 16 bases lay between the germline ends. Germline-derived CDR1 and CDR2 are MNHEY and SVGEGT. The CDR3 DNA reads TGTGCCAGCAGTTACACGACCCCTGAGCTAAAGCAGTACTTC. Protein: CASSYTTPELKQYF.

V usage is TRBV5-4 and J usage is TRBJ1-5; D gene unclear. Germline values: CDR1 SGHNT, CDR2 YYREEE (reference sequence). Trimming took off 4 bases at V and 7 bases at J, with 12 bases between the two ends. The CDR3 runs 13 residues. CDR3 region: CASSLGAGQPQHF. The CDR3 nucleotides read TGTGCCAGCAGCCTGGGTGCGGGGCAGCCCCAGCATTTT.

The genes are TRBV11-1 and TRBJ2-7; a weak D match, TRBD2 (6 bases). V was cut by 7 bases and J by 5 bases, with 24 bases left in between. The CDR3 totals 16 residues. Germline V gene sequence: CDR1 SGHAT, CDR2 FQDESV (reference sequence). In DNA form, the CDR3 reads TGTGCCAGCACCGGAGGGCGCGACTCGGGGAGACACGAGCAGTACTTC. This codes for CASTGGRDSGRHEQYF.

This sequence joins TRBV27 and TRBJ2-7, with D tentatively TRBD2 (6 bases). Looked up from germline, CDR1 is MNHEY and CDR2 is SMNVEV (reference sequence). V dropped 2 bases and J dropped 2 bases, with 10 bases sitting between them. The CDR3 spans 14 residues. DNA for the CDR3: TGTGCCAGCAGTTTAGGCGGGACCACCTACGAGCAGTACTTC. The encoded protein is CASSLGGTTYEQYF.

The CDR3 sequence: CALLAGGYEQYF. In nucleotides, the CDR3 is TGTGCCTTACTAGCGGGAGGCTACGAGCAGTACTTC. V and J are TRBV30 and TRBJ2-7; 12 positions match TRBD2. The CDR3 spans 12 residues. The V gene end was trimmed by 7 bases and the J gene end by 3 bases; junction bases not matched to a gene: 1. Germline V lookup: CDR1 GTSNPN, CDR2 SVGIG (reference sequence).

The chain has TRBV4-2 and TRBJ2-1, with 14 positions matching TRBD2. This CDR3 comprises 18 residues. The germline V gene has CDR1 LGHNA and CDR2 YNFKEQ. The trim removed 4 bases at V and 0 bases at J, leaving 5 bases unmatched. This CDR3 is CASSRGLAGGSSYNEQFF. The CDR3, as DNA: TGTGCCAGCAGCCGCGGACTAGCGGGAGGTAGCTCCTACAATGAGCAGTTCTTC.

This chain joins TRBV19 and TRBJ2-1; possibly TRBD1 or TRBD2 for D (5 bases each). The V gene lost 4 bases and the J gene lost 7 bases, with 17 bases spanning the gap. This CDR3 contains 15 residues. Germline lookup yields CDR1 LNHDA and CDR2 SQIVND (reference sequence). CDR3 region: CASSTYGTPGNEQFF. DNA for the CDR3: TGTGCCAGTAGTACCTACGGGACCCCGGGTAATGAGCAGTTCTTC.

The rearrangement uses TRBV5-1 and TRBJ2-7, with D tentatively TRBD1 (5 bases). Germline V gives CDR1 SGHRS, CDR2 YFSETQ. V lost 2 bases to trimming and J lost 5 bases, with 11 bases between them. The CDR3 has 13 residues. CDR3 in amino acids: CASSLIQGDEQYF. CDR3 sequence (DNA): TGCGCCAGCAGCTTAATTCAGGGTGACGAGCAGTACTTC.

V is TRBV19 and J is TRBJ2-1, with TRBD2 identical over 9 bases. The length of the CDR3 is 16 residues. V was clipped by 1 base and J by 5 bases; unmatched bases: 6. Per germline, CDR1 LNHDA and CDR2 SQIVND (reference sequence). The CDR3, as DNA: TGTGCCAGTAGTATAGCTCGGACTAGCGCCCACAATGAGCAGTTCTTC. This gives the protein CASSIARTSAHNEQFF.

The chain combines TRBV7-8 with TRBJ2-3, with TRBD2 matching over 13 bases. The CDR3 consists of 16 residues. With 5 bases clipped from V and 0 bases from J, the junction kept 2 bases outside the gene matches. Germline V gene sequence: CDR1 SGHVS, CDR2 FQNEAQ. CDR3 nucleotides: TGTGCCAGCAGCAAACTAGCGGGAGGGAGCACAGATACGCAGTATTTT. It translates to CASSKLAGGSTDTQYF.

In DNA, the CDR3 is TGTGCCAGCCACCTCAGGAGCCCTTTGGACAATGAGCAGTTCTTC. This codes for CASHLRSPLDNEQFF. The chain recombines TRBV7-9 with TRBJ2-1; D is unclear. The V end was cut by 8 bases, the J end by 5 bases, with 19 bases between. The germline V gene encodes CDR1 SEHNR and CDR2 FQNEAQ (reference sequence). The CDR3 has 15 amino acids.

The rearrangement links TRBV5-1 to TRBJ2-3; D ambiguous. The CDR3 covers 14 residues. The ends were cut back, 4 bases at V and 2 bases at J, with 11 bases in the middle. Germline CDR1 reads SGHRS; CDR2 reads YFSETQ. The CDR3, as DNA: TGCGCCAGCAGCGGACCAGCAGCCACAGATACGCAGTATTTT. It translates to CASSGPAATDTQYF.

CDR3 protein: CASSKALAGGDANTGELFF. The CDR3 nucleotides read TGTGCCAGCAGCAAAGCGCTGGCAGGGGGAGACGCGAACACCGGGGAGCTGTTTTTT. This chain links TRBV21-1 with TRBJ2-2; the tabulated D call, TRBD1, remains unverified against the DNA. TRBV21-1 corresponds to a pseudogene. The CDR3 is made up of 19 amino acids.

J is TRBJ2-1 and V is TRBV24-1; TRBD1 matches 8 bases. The CDR3 has 15 residues. Germline V gives CDR1 KGHDR, CDR2 SFDVKD. Germline trimming cut 5 bases from V and 2 bases from J; bases unmatched to any gene: 4. The CDR3 here is CATSGTGLAYNEQFF. The CDR3 DNA reads as TGTGCCACCAGTGGGACAGGGTTAGCCTACAATGAGCAGTTCTTC.

The V call is TRBV4-3, the J call TRBJ2-1; 8 nucleotides line up with TRBD2. The CDR3 has 18 residues. Germline lookup yields CDR1 LGHNA and CDR2 YSLEER. The junction had 11 bases not matched to a gene; V was cut back by 2 bases and J by 2 bases. CDR3 in DNA: TGCGCCAGCAGCCAATCCCCCCTCGACGGGAGGGCCTACAATGAGCAGTTCTTC. It encodes CASSQSPLDGRAYNEQFF.

J is TRBJ2-5 and V is TRBV30; D is uncertain. The CDR3 runs to 12 residues. Germline V CDR1 and CDR2: GTSNPN, SVGIG (reference sequence). The ends were cut back, 1 base at V and 1 base at J, with 4 bases in the middle. The CDR3 loop is CAWSASQETQYF. In DNA form, the CDR3 reads TGTGCCTGGAGTGCCAGCCAAGAGACCCAGTACTTC. Together with reference TRBV30 and TRBJ2-5, the CDR3 gives the full variable domain: SQTIHQWPATLVQPVGSPLSLECTVEGTSNPNLYWYRQAAGRGLQLLFYSVGIGQISSEVPQNLSASRPQDRQFILSSKKLLLSDSGFYLCAWSASQETQYFGPGTRLLVL.

This chain connects TRBV9 to TRBJ2-7; tentative D call: TRBD2 (6 bases). The V gene lost 0 bases and the J gene lost 4 bases, with 20 bases spanning the gap. CDR1 SGDLS and CDR2 YYNGEE come from the germline V gene. There are 17 residues in the CDR3. CDR3 nucleotides: TGTGCCAGCAGCGTAGATGTTCTTGGAGGGGCGTCATACGAGCAGTACTTC. Its translation: CASSVDVLGGASYEQYF.

The chain's CDR3 is CASSPLTSSVYEQYF. In nucleotides, the CDR3 is TGTGCCAGCAGTCCCCTAACTAGCTCGGTCTACGAGCAGTACTTC. This sequence joins TRBV6-2 or TRBV6-3 and TRBJ2-7; D is possibly TRBD2 (6 bases). The CDR3 is made up of 15 amino acids. Germline V gene data show CDR1 as MNHEY and CDR2 as SVGEGT. V was shortened by 5 bases and J by 3 bases, with 17 bases between the two germline ends.

This rearrangement joins TRBV28 to TRBJ1-1, with D possibly matching TRBD1 (5 bases). The CDR3 is 17 residues long. CDR1 MDHEN and CDR2 SYDVKM come from the germline V gene. With 6 bases removed from V and 3 bases from J, the gap between germline ends came to 23 bases. CDR3 residues: CASSSADQGFLDTEAFF. CDR3 in DNA: TGTGCCAGCAGCTCAGCGGATCAGGGCTTTTTGGACACTGAAGCTTTCTTT. Full variable domain (remainder filled in from reference TRBV28 and TRBJ1-1): DVKVTQSSRYLVKRTGEKVFLECVQDMDHENMFWYRQDPGLGLRLIYFSYDVKMKEKGDIPEGYSVSREKKERFSLILESASTNQTSMYLCASSSADQGFLDTEAFFGQGTRLTVV.

This clone appeared a single time. The V and J genes are TRBV18 and TRBJ1-1, with D uncertain. The V end lost 3 bases, the J end lost 2 bases, and 7 bases lay between the germline ends. Germline V gene lookup returns CDR1 KGHSH and CDR2 LQKENI. CDR3 length: 13 residues. CDR3 bases: TGTGCCAGCTCACCTCGACAAAACACTGAAGCTTTCTTT. Its translation: CASSPRQNTEAFF.

The rearrangement joins TRBV7-6 to TRBJ2-7, with D perhaps being TRBD1 or TRBD2 (5 bases each). CDR1 and CDR2 (germline): SGHVS, FNYEAQ. Trimming left V 3 bases short and J 7 bases short, with 22 bases between. The CDR3 has 16 amino acids. The CDR3 sequence: CASSLRLSPAGKEQYF. CDR3 DNA sequence: TGTGCCAGCAGCTTGAGACTATCTCCGGCAGGGAAAGAGCAGTACTTC.

V gene TRBV28 combines with J gene TRBJ2-5; 9 bases line up with TRBD2. Germline CDR1 MDHEN, CDR2 SYDVKM. V dropped 5 bases and J dropped 5; count of bases not matched to a gene: 15. The CDR3 is 17 amino acids. CDR3 DNA sequence: TGTGCCAGCAGTCGACTTGGGGGTAGCGGGAGCCAGGAGACCCAGTACTTC. Protein product: CASSRLGGSGSQETQYF.

V is TRBV29-1 and J is TRBJ1-2; the D gene is possibly TRBD1 (6 bases). Trimming pared 4 bases from V and 8 bases from J, leaving 17 bases between. The CDR3 length is 13 residues. Germline V gene lookup returns CDR1 SQVTM and CDR2 ANQGSEA. This CDR3 is CSVVSQGGFGYTF. CDR3 in DNA: TGCAGCGTTGTGTCACAGGGAGGATTCGGCTACACCTTC. Full variable domain (remainder filled in from reference TRBV29-1 and TRBJ1-2): SAVISQKPSRDICQRGTSLTIQCQVDSQVTMMFWYRQQPGQSLTLIATANQGSEATYESGFVIDKFPISRPNLTFSTLTVSNMSPEDSSIYLCSVVSQGGFGYTFGSGTRLTVV.

CDR3 in amino acids: CASSWGQTSGNTIYF. In DNA form, the CDR3 reads TGTGCCAGCAGTTGGGGACAAACCTCTGGAAACACCATATATTTT. The chain couples TRBV28 to TRBJ1-3, with D possibly being TRBD1 (6 bases). The CDR3 contains 15 residues. Looked up from germline, CDR1 is MDHEN and CDR2 is SYDVKM. Trimming left V 4 bases short and J 0 bases short, with 10 bases between.

The J gene is TRBJ2-7, the V gene TRBV2; 12 nucleotides agree with TRBD2. Germline V gives CDR1 SNHLY, CDR2 FYNNEI. The CDR3 has 19 amino acids. Trimming at V came to 3 bases and at J to 1 base, leaving 13 bases not matched to a gene. DNA of the CDR3: TGTGCCAGCAGTGACGGACTAGCGGGAACAAGGGGTAGGTCCTACGAGCAGTACTTC. Protein product: CASSDGLAGTRGRSYEQYF.

The V call is TRBV6-1, the J call TRBJ2-4; 7 nucleotides line up with TRBD1. CDR3 length: 17 amino acids. V lost 4 bases, J lost 0 bases, and 9 bases stayed unmatched. The germline CDR1 and CDR2 sequences are MNHNS and SASEGT. CDR3 residues: CASSVIGTALAKNIQYF. Written as DNA, the CDR3 is TGTGCCAGCAGTGTAATCGGGACAGCCTTAGCCAAAAACATTCAGTACTTC.

The chain employs TRBV12-5 and TRBJ2-1; 7 positions agree with TRBD1. The CDR3 is 17 amino acids. Germline CDR1 reads LGHNT; CDR2 reads FRNRAP. V shed 4 bases, J shed 2 bases, and the junction held 11 bases outside the gene matches. CDR3 sequence: CASGWAGDSRPYNEQFF. The CDR3, as DNA: TGTGCTAGTGGTTGGGCCGGGGACAGTCGTCCCTACAATGAGCAGTTCTTC.

J is TRBJ1-5 and V is TRBV3-1 (or the pseudogene TRBV3-2); D gene ambiguous. This CDR3 region has 14 residues. Germline-derived CDR1 and CDR2 are LGHDT and YNNKEL (reference sequence). V lost 1 base, J lost 0 bases, and 4 bases lay in between. Here the CDR3 reads CASSQGHSNQPQHF. The CDR3 coding sequence is TGTGCCAGCAGCCAAGGACATAGCAATCAGCCCCAGCATTTT.